Listed below are T cell receptor beta chains from one sample, sequenced in a study of radiotherapy plus CTLA-4 blockade in lung cancer. This table comes from immunoSEQ multiplex PCR, and its TCRdb copy is limited to in-frame clones, with some not included. The sample holds about 28,000 clones, over 60% seen once. The specimen comprised peripheral blood, sampled from a patient treated with radiotherapy plus ipilimumab. These receptors all come from a human donor with non-small cell lung cancer that progressed on radiotherapy plus ipilimumab. Each CDR3 is given with its conserved first and last residue. A D gene is named only where the DNA matches it firmly. Clone size, where shown, is once, few, many, or a class for clones that have expanded.

size: .; J: TRBJ2-2; V: TRBV28; length: 16; D: .; DNA: TGTGCCAGCAGTTTAAAGACACGACGGCCGGGCGGGGAGCTGTTTTTT; CDR3: CASSLKTRRPGGELFF
size: .; J: TRBJ1-5; V: TRBV29-1; length: 12; D: .; DNA: TGCAGCGTTGGAGAGATTGAGGGGTCCCAGCATTTT; CDR3: CSVGEIEGSQHF
size: once; J: TRBJ1-1; V: TRBV2; length: 14; D: .; DNA: TGTGCCAGCATATGGCGACAGTCGAACACTGAAGCTTTCTTT; CDR3: CASIWRQSNTEAFF
size: .; J: TRBJ2-1; V: TRBV19; length: 12; D: .; DNA: TGTGCCAGTAGTATAGGGGGGCTGGGTCATTTCTTC; CDR3: CASSIGGLGHFF
size: .; J: TRBJ2-5; V: TRBV28; length: 11; D: .; DNA: TGTGCCAGCAGTGTGACTTCACACCAGTACTTC; CDR3: CASSVTSHQYF
size: .; J: TRBJ2-7; V: TRBV11-3; length: 14; D: .; DNA: TGTGCCAGCAGCTTAGGGGACGGACCCTACGAGCAGTACTTC; CDR3: CASSLGDGPYEQYF
size: .; J: TRBJ1-5; V: TRBV28; length: 16; D: TRBD1; DNA: TGTGCCAGCAGGTTAGGACAGGGTAGGGGCAATCAGCCCCAGCATTTT; CDR3: CASRLGQGRGNQPQHF
size: .; J: TRBJ2-5; V: TRBV9; length: 15; D: TRBD2; DNA: TGTGCCAGCAGCGCAGGACTAGCGGGACAAGAGACCCAGTACTTC; CDR3: CASSAGLAGQETQYF
size: .; J: TRBJ1-4; V: TRBV4-1; length: 15; D: .; DNA: TGCGCCAGCTCCCCGGGGGTAACAACTAATGAAAAACTGTTTTTT; CDR3: CASSPGVTTNEKLFF
size: .; J: TRBJ2-3; V: TRBV5-4; length: 15; D: .; DNA: TGTGCCAGCAGCTTCCCGGGAGAGGTGACAGATACGCAGTATTTT; CDR3: CASSFPGEVTDTQYF
size: few; J: TRBJ1-1; V: TRBV2; length: 13; D: .; DNA: TGTGCCAGCAGTGACAGGTTGTGGACTGAAGCTTTCTTT; CDR3: CASSDRLWTEAFF
size: .; J: TRBJ2-2; V: TRBV6-5; length: 11; D: .; DNA: TGTGCCAGCAGTGTTGCCGGGGAGCTGTTTTTT; CDR3: CASSVAGELFF
size: few; J: TRBJ2-5; V: TRBV27; length: 16; D: TRBD1; DNA: TGTGCCAGGCGCCGGGACAGGAGACCCCCCGAGAGACCCCAGTACTTC; CDR3: CARRRDRRPPERPQYF
size: .; J: TRBJ2-2; V: TRBV18; length: 15; D: .; DNA: TGTGCCAGCTCACCACCCATGCTTTTCACCGGGGAGCTGTTTTTT; CDR3: CASSPPMLFTGELFF
size: .; J: TRBJ2-1; V: TRBV5-1; length: 14; D: .; DNA: TGCGCCAGCACCCTAGGAGCTTCCTACAATGAGCAGTTCTTC; CDR3: CASTLGASYNEQFF
size: .; J: TRBJ2-7; V: TRBV4-1; length: 15; D: TRBD1; DNA: TGCGCCAGCAGCCAAGATCAGGGACAGGGCTACGAGCAGTACTTC; CDR3: CASSQDQGQGYEQYF
size: once; J: TRBJ2-5; V: TRBV6-6; length: 13; D: .; DNA: TGTGCCAGCAGTTACGCAGGGCAAGAGACCCAGTACTTC; CDR3: CASSYAGQETQYF
size: .; J: TRBJ1-2; V: TRBV14; length: 13; D: .; DNA: TGTGCCAGCCGCCCTGGCGGTAACTATGGCTACACCTTC; CDR3: CASRPGGNYGYTF
size: .; J: TRBJ1-1; V: TRBV29-1; length: 13; D: .; DNA: TGCAGCGTTGATCAGGGAAGGGGGACTGAAGCTTTCTTT; CDR3: CSVDQGRGTEAFF
size: few; J: TRBJ1-4; V: TRBV7-9; length: 16; D: .; DNA: TGTGCCAGCAGCTTCCTCCCGGACGGTTCCAATGAAAAACTGTTTTTT; CDR3: CASSFLPDGSNEKLFF
size: .; J: TRBJ2-3; V: TRBV9; length: 16; D: TRBD2; DNA: TGTGCCAGCAGCCCCACTAGCGGGGTGCACACAGATACGCAGTATTTT; CDR3: CASSPTSGVHTDTQYF
size: few; J: TRBJ2-1; V: TRBV10-3; length: 13; D: .; DNA: TGTGCCATCAGTGAGGGAGTCTACAATGAGCAGTTCTTC; CDR3: CAISEGVYNEQFF
size: .; J: TRBJ1-3; V: TRBV6-1; length: 14; D: .; DNA: TGTGCCAGCAGTTTCGACCTATCTGGAAACACCATATATTTT; CDR3: CASSFDLSGNTIYF
size: .; J: TRBJ1-5; V: TRBV2; length: 14; D: .; DNA: TGTGCCAGCAGTGAATTCAGAAATAATCAGCCCCAGCATTTT; CDR3: CASSEFRNNQPQHF
size: .; J: TRBJ1-4; V: TRBV5-1; length: 17; D: TRBD1; DNA: TGCGCCAGCAGCCCCGGAGGGCAGGGGGCAACTAATGAAAAACTGTTTTTT; CDR3: CASSPGGQGATNEKLFF
size: .; J: TRBJ2-1; V: TRBV20-1; length: 11; D: .; DNA: TGCAGTGCTAGGCCCTACAATGAGCAGTTCTTC; CDR3: CSARPYNEQFF
size: .; J: TRBJ1-5; V: TRBV6-1; length: 16; D: .; DNA: TGTGCCAGCAGTGAGACCCCGGGACTCCTCAATCAGCCCCAGCATTTT; CDR3: CASSETPGLLNQPQHF
size: few; J: TRBJ1-3; V: TRBV30; length: 16; D: .; DNA: TGTGCCTGGAGCGGACAAAGGACTGGCCCTGGAAACACCATATATTTT; CDR3: CAWSGQRTGPGNTIYF
size: .; J: TRBJ2-1; V: TRBV5-6; length: 16; D: .; DNA: TGTGCCAGCAGCTTGAGCGGATCCCGTCAGTACAATGAGCAGTTCTTC; CDR3: CASSLSGSRQYNEQFF
size: once; J: TRBJ2-5; V: TRBV11-2; length: 14; D: TRBD2; DNA: TGTGCCAGCAACCCCGGGACTAGCCGGGAGACCCAGTACTTC; CDR3: CASNPGTSRETQYF
size: .; J: TRBJ1-5; V: TRBV10-1; length: 14; D: .; DNA: TGCGCCAGCAGTGCTCTTTATAGCAATCAGCCCCAGCATTTT; CDR3: CASSALYSNQPQHF
size: .; J: TRBJ1-5; V: TRBV7-8; length: 18; D: .; DNA: TGTGCCAGCAGTTCGACCAACTGGAGGACCTATAGCAATCAGCCCCAGCATTTT; CDR3: CASSSTNWRTYSNQPQHF
size: .; J: TRBJ2-6; V: TRBV28; length: 18; D: .; DNA: TGTGCCAGCAGTTTCAGCGCGGCAGTGATCTCTGGGGCCAACGTCCTGACTTTC; CDR3: CASSFSAAVISGANVLTF
size: .; J: TRBJ2-7; V: TRBV10-2; length: 15; D: TRBD1; DNA: TGCGCCAGCAGGGATACCGGGACAGGGGCCTACGAGCAGTACTTC; CDR3: CASRDTGTGAYEQYF
size: .; J: TRBJ2-5; V: TRBV7-2; length: 14; D: TRBD2; DNA: TGTGCCAGCAGCTCCGGGACTAGCGGGGGCCCAAGTCACTTC; CDR3: CASSSGTSGGPSHF
size: .; J: TRBJ2-5; V: TRBV7-3; length: 14; D: .; DNA: TGTGCCAGCAGCTTAATTCCCGGCGGAGAGACCCAGTACTTC; CDR3: CASSLIPGGETQYF
size: once; J: TRBJ2-7; V: TRBV4-1; length: 15; D: TRBD2; DNA: TGCGCCAGCAGCCAAACGCGGGGGGGGGTCTACGAGCAGTACTTC; CDR3: CASSQTRGGVYEQYF
size: .; J: TRBJ1-6; V: TRBV4-1; length: 12; D: TRBD1; DNA: TGCGCCAGCAGCCCTCATCAGGGGGCCCTCCACTTT; CDR3: CASSPHQGALHF
size: .; J: TRBJ1-5; V: TRBV6-5; length: 13; D: .; DNA: TGTGCCAGCAGTTACTCGGTGGGCCAGCCCCAGCATTTT; CDR3: CASSYSVGQPQHF
size: .; J: TRBJ1-3; V: TRBV7-9; length: 16; D: .; DNA: TGTGCCAGCAGCCCTCCGGTGGGACCGCCTGGAAACACCATATATTTT; CDR3: CASSPPVGPPGNTIYF
size: .; J: TRBJ2-3; V: TRBV28; length: 14; D: .; DNA: TGTGCCAGCAGTTCGCCAGGGGGCACAGATACGCAGTATTTT; CDR3: CASSSPGGTDTQYF
size: few; J: TRBJ2-7; V: TRBV4-3; length: 15; D: .; DNA: TGCGCCAGCAGCCAAGATTCCGGGAACTCCTACGAGCAGTACTTC; CDR3: CASSQDSGNSYEQYF
size: .; J: TRBJ2-1; V: TRBV12-5; length: 14; D: .; DNA: TGTGCTAGTGGTTCGGTAGGCCTAGACGATGAGCAGTTCTTC; CDR3: CASGSVGLDDEQFF
size: .; J: TRBJ2-7; V: TRBV6-6; length: 14; D: TRBD2; DNA: TGTGCCAGCAGTACGACTAGCGGGACGAACGAGCAGTACTTC; CDR3: CASSTTSGTNEQYF
size: .; J: TRBJ2-7; V: TRBV4-3; length: 17; D: TRBD1; DNA: TGCGCCAGCAGCCAAGTCCGCCCCGGGACAGGGGGCTACGAGCAGTACTTC; CDR3: CASSQVRPGTGGYEQYF
size: .; J: TRBJ2-7; V: TRBV28; length: 14; D: .; DNA: TGTGCCAGCAGTTTTAATCGGAGGGGGTACGAGCAGTACTTC; CDR3: CASSFNRRGYEQYF
size: .; J: TRBJ2-3; V: TRBV4-1; length: 14; D: .; DNA: TGCGCCAGCAGCCAAGAGACCAGCACAGATACGCAGTATTTT; CDR3: CASSQETSTDTQYF
size: .; J: TRBJ2-2; V: TRBV28; length: 15; D: TRBD2; DNA: TGTGCCAGCAGTTCCGGACTAGCGACCACCGGGGAGCTGTTTTTT; CDR3: CASSSGLATTGELFF
size: .; J: TRBJ1-2; V: TRBV25-1; length: 15; D: TRBD1; DNA: TGTGCCAGCAGTGACACCGGACAGGGGGAATATGGCTACACCTTC; CDR3: CASSDTGQGEYGYTF
size: .; J: TRBJ1-2; V: TRBV5-4; length: 15; D: .; DNA: TGTGCCAGCAGCTTGGGGGTATTGGCTAACTATGGCTACACCTTC; CDR3: CASSLGVLANYGYTF
size: once; J: TRBJ2-3; V: TRBV2; length: 13; D: .; DNA: TGTGCCAGCACCCTGGGCGTCAGGGATACGCAGTATTTT; CDR3: CASTLGVRDTQYF
size: .; J: TRBJ2-3; V: TRBV7-3; length: 15; D: TRBD2; DNA: TGTGCCAGCAGCTTATTTAGCGGGGGCACAGATACGCAGTATTTT; CDR3: CASSLFSGGTDTQYF